A selection of T cell receptor beta chains follows, all from one sample in a study of OX40 agonist ivuxolimab in advanced cancers. Method: immunoSEQ multiplex PCR; TCRdb's copy keeps in-frame clones and lacks some. Of around 140,000 clones in the sample, more than 85% were seen once. Sequences were derived from CD4+ or CD8+ T cells sorted from blood, sampled in a trial of the OX40 agonist ivuxolimab. The receptors originated from an adult with an advanced solid tumor such as melanoma, head and neck, liver or kidney cancer. CDR3s include the opening cysteine and the closing phenylalanine or tryptophan.

cdr3_length j_call v_call cdr3_aa
13 TRBJ2-1 TRBV15 CATSGQGGDEQFF
15 TRBJ2-7 TRBV28 CASSFYRHQSYEQYF
18 TRBJ1-2 TRBV9 CASSGPGQGYNYGYGYTF
15 TRBJ1-1 TRBV7-9 CASTWKWGLNTEAFF
14 TRBJ1-1 TRBV4-3 CASSQEPGDVEAFF
16 TRBJ2-1 TRBV25-1 CASSRITLDRVYEQFF
16 TRBJ1-5 TRBV7-2 CASSSSGPRGNQPQHF
17 TRBJ2-3 TRBV19 CASRAKSGLGATDTQYF
14 TRBJ1-5 TRBV4-3 CASSHGQGREPQHF
13 TRBJ1-1 TRBV5-1 CASSPGVNTEAFF
14 TRBJ1-6 TRBV28 CASSEQAYNSPLHF
14 TRBJ1-6 TRBV5-4 CASSLWGGGAPLHF
15 TRBJ2-7 TRBV19 CASSIVRRGRDEQYF
14 TRBJ2-2 TRBV27 CASSLSLRAGELFF
14 TRBJ1-2 TRBV7-3 CASSFWTLNYGYTF
15 TRBJ1-3 TRBV7-2 CASSLEGLSGNTIYF
15 TRBJ1-3 TRBV12-5 CASGLGVYPAYTIYF
13 TRBJ2-7 TRBV19 CASRQVGTYEQYF
13 TRBJ2-7 TRBV10-3 CAIGSGATYEQYF
20 TRBJ2-6 TRBV7-8 CASSLAGGEGRFAGANVLTF
14 TRBJ1-2 TRBV7-2 CASSFQQGGYGYTF
13 TRBJ2-7 TRBV6-6 CASTLAGSNEQYF
18 TRBJ1-1 TRBV9 CASSPQWGTPWTNTEAFF
14 TRBJ1-5 TRBV27 CASSFVDASQPQHF
15 TRBJ1-5 TRBV11-2 CASSLRQGDGQPQHF
11 TRBJ2-2 TRBV29-1 CSVGGPGELFF
15 TRBJ1-1 TRBV7-2 CASSLALGEASEAFF
13 TRBJ2-2 TRBV7-2 CASSSRGGGELFF
12 TRBJ2-2 TRBV10-3 CAISEGTGELFF
14 TRBJ2-3 TRBV7-9 CASSRGTSTDTQYF
14 TRBJ1-4 TRBV6-5 CASSYRGREEKLFF
15 TRBJ2-2 TRBV19 CASSIVPLTSRELFF
14 TRBJ1-4 TRBV27 CASNRDGSNEKLFF
14 TRBJ1-5 TRBV6-6 CASSYGDKGLTQHF
14 TRBJ2-7 TRBV6-6 CASSTPGARREQYF
12 TRBJ2-5 TRBV6-5 CASSLRVETQYF
15 TRBJ2-2 TRBV10-3 CAISEYRVSTGELFF
17 TRBJ2-2 TRBV7-9 CASRNQAGGTNTGELFF
15 TRBJ2-3 TRBV6-5 CAILGGTSSTDTQYF
14 TRBJ2-1 TRBV5-1 CASSLPGPYNEQFF
13 TRBJ2-7 TRBV10-3 CAIREGRSYEQYF
15 TRBJ1-2 TRBV5-4 CASSPSGGTLYGYTF
15 TRBJ1-3 TRBV4-2 CASSQNQFSGNTIYF
15 TRBJ2-7 TRBV5-5 CASSSDRGWAYEQYF
15 TRBJ1-5 TRBV2 CASRQFTGPNQPQHF
13 TRBJ2-5 TRBV5-4 CASSLGGKETQYF
13 TRBJ1-1 TRBV7-2 CASSLYPVTEAFF
14 TRBJ1-1 TRBV25-1 CASSRRGLNTEAFF
14 TRBJ1-5 TRBV6-6 CASRPIDSNQPQHF
16 TRBJ1-1 TRBV5-6 CASSLDGIGSDTEAFF
16 TRBJ2-5 TRBV7-9 CASSRGLAGRQETQYF
15 TRBJ1-5 TRBV5-4 CASSQDSRGNQPQHF
16 TRBJ1-4 TRBV4-2 CASSQEAGGPNEKLFF
14 TRBJ2-2 TRBV7-9 CASSHNRRTGELFF